The entry below describes one T cell receptor beta chain. It lacks a known antigen. No much larger clone is present one base from it, and per-base qualities are unavailable. This sample is drawn from a study of blood T cell repertoires in COVID-19 (dated by TCRdb to between 2020 and 2021). Notes on the research overall: The collaborator samples originated in the United States, Italy and Spain and spanned the acute and convalescent phases of COVID-19. The material from the prospective study consisted of cDNA or gDNA derived from T cells, B-cell-depleted T cells, or PBMCs. The dataset comprised deeply sampled blood TCRbeta repertoires from subjects exposed to, actively infected with, or recovered from COVID-19. A freely available public database, intended as a resource for researchers studying the immune response to SARS-CoV-2, is where the repertoires were released. Samples were obtained from the ongoing ImmuneRACE study (first 160 participants) and from 1,000 to 1,500 subjects provided by 6 global collaborators. Nearly every sample came with metadata listing a de-identified subject ID, COVID-19 status, age in years and sex. Where HLA class I and class II types were available, the types were taken from metadata supplied by the sample provider, not from assay-based typing.

Study-wide conclusions, independent of this receptor: The quantity of clinical and demographic metadata differed by source and by participant and was supplied without curation.

TCRbeta CDR3 regions were amplified from genomic DNA using the immunoSEQ Assay, a bias-controlled multiplex PCR. As for the original processing: Within the assay, amplification of reference gene primers was used to estimate how many nucleated cells each sample contained. Sequence reads were collapsed and filtered to measure the absolute abundance of every unique TCRbeta CDR3 rearrangement. For each sample, productive Simpson clonality was calculated by taking the square root of Simpson's diversity index across productive rearrangements. TCRdb provides this immuneACCESS table in a form limited to in-frame rearrangements. Some clones are lacking; in checked studies, under half of them reflect an unresolved V gene, and why the rest are absent is not known. Clone size and V and J calls were adopted from that table, with D and trimming inferred from the DNA. This sample holds 100,000 to 150,000 clones; 79% were observed only once. Together, the top ten hold roughly 35% of the sample.

The CDR3 has 15 amino acids, counting the end cysteine and phenylalanine. Here the CDR3 DNA is all that survives: 45 bases in frame from base 1. Deletion took 2 bases off V and 6 bases off J, with a span of 16 bases between the germline ends. CDR1 and CDR2 are read off the germline V gene (reference sequence) as LNHDA and SQIVND. Each collaborating institution followed its own protocols to collect whole blood in K2EDTA tubes. For TCRbeta analysis, collaborators shipped samples as frozen whole blood, isolated PBMCs, or DNA extracted from either of those sample types. Material for sequencing was peripheral blood. In this chain, TRBV19 is recombined with TRBJ1-1; perhaps TRBD1 is the D gene, with 5 bases matching. The TCR was taken from a middle-aged man with active or convalescent COVID-19. The CDR3 region: CASSIRGGDGAEAFF. The nucleotide sequence is given as TGTGCCAGTAGTATACGGGGCGGGGATGGGGCTGAAGCTTTCTTT.